This T cell receptor beta chain was sequenced during a study of blood T cell repertoires in COVID-19. V shed 3 bases, J shed 0 bases, and the junction held 17 bases outside the gene matches. Germline CDR1 MNHEY, CDR2 SVGEGT. The CDR3 spans 20 residues. Followed longitudinally, the Seattle patients had been enrolled during active infection. Only in-frame clones appear in the TCRdb table, and some are missing; sequencing was by immunoSEQ multiplex PCR. The sample contains 300,000 to 350,000 clones, around 90% of which appear only once. The chain combines TRBV6-2 or TRBV6-3 with TRBJ1-3; the match to TRBD1 covers 7 bases. Sequences were obtained from peripheral blood. This receptor was identified in a woman in her thirties with COVID-19, enrolled during active disease. The CDR3: CASSYRRQGSSLYSGNTIYF. CDR3 nucleotide sequence: TGTGCCAGCAGTTATCGGCGACAGGGATCTTCTTTATACTCTGGAAACACCATATATTTT.